This TCR beta chain derives from a study of CXCR3-negative and CXCR3-positive naive CD8 T cells. As to this clonotype: Its antigen remains unidentified.

CD8+ T cell subsets were each sorted in triplicate, about 330,000 cells apiece. This CDR3 comprises 12 residues. Germline CDR1 and CDR2: SQVTM and ANQGSEA. Study outcomes and limitations: In naive cells, CXCR3-negative and CXCR3-positive subsets had similar TRBV-TRBJ usage; memory cells differed. Naive cells positive for CXCR3 carried more hydrophobic TRB CDR3s than CXCR3-negative ones.

TRB cDNA libraries were made by UMI-labeled 5' RACE. TCRdb re-called the 5' RACE reads; every CDR3 protein appears as one record, without DNA. The sample has around 120,000 distinct CDR3 sequences, and its top ten clones hold 0.5% to 0.6%. Sequencing used naive CXCR3+ CD8+ T cells from blood. Regarding subset: CD45RO-CCR7+CD27+CD95- naive CD8+ T cells expressing CXCR3 (TNR3+). This TCR was sampled from a human donor in good health. Some clones in this sample may be carry-over from other donors' samples. The chain has TRBV29-1 and TRBJ2-2; TCRdb returns TRBD1, unconfirmable since there is no DNA. The CDR3 loop reads CSALTGYGELFF.